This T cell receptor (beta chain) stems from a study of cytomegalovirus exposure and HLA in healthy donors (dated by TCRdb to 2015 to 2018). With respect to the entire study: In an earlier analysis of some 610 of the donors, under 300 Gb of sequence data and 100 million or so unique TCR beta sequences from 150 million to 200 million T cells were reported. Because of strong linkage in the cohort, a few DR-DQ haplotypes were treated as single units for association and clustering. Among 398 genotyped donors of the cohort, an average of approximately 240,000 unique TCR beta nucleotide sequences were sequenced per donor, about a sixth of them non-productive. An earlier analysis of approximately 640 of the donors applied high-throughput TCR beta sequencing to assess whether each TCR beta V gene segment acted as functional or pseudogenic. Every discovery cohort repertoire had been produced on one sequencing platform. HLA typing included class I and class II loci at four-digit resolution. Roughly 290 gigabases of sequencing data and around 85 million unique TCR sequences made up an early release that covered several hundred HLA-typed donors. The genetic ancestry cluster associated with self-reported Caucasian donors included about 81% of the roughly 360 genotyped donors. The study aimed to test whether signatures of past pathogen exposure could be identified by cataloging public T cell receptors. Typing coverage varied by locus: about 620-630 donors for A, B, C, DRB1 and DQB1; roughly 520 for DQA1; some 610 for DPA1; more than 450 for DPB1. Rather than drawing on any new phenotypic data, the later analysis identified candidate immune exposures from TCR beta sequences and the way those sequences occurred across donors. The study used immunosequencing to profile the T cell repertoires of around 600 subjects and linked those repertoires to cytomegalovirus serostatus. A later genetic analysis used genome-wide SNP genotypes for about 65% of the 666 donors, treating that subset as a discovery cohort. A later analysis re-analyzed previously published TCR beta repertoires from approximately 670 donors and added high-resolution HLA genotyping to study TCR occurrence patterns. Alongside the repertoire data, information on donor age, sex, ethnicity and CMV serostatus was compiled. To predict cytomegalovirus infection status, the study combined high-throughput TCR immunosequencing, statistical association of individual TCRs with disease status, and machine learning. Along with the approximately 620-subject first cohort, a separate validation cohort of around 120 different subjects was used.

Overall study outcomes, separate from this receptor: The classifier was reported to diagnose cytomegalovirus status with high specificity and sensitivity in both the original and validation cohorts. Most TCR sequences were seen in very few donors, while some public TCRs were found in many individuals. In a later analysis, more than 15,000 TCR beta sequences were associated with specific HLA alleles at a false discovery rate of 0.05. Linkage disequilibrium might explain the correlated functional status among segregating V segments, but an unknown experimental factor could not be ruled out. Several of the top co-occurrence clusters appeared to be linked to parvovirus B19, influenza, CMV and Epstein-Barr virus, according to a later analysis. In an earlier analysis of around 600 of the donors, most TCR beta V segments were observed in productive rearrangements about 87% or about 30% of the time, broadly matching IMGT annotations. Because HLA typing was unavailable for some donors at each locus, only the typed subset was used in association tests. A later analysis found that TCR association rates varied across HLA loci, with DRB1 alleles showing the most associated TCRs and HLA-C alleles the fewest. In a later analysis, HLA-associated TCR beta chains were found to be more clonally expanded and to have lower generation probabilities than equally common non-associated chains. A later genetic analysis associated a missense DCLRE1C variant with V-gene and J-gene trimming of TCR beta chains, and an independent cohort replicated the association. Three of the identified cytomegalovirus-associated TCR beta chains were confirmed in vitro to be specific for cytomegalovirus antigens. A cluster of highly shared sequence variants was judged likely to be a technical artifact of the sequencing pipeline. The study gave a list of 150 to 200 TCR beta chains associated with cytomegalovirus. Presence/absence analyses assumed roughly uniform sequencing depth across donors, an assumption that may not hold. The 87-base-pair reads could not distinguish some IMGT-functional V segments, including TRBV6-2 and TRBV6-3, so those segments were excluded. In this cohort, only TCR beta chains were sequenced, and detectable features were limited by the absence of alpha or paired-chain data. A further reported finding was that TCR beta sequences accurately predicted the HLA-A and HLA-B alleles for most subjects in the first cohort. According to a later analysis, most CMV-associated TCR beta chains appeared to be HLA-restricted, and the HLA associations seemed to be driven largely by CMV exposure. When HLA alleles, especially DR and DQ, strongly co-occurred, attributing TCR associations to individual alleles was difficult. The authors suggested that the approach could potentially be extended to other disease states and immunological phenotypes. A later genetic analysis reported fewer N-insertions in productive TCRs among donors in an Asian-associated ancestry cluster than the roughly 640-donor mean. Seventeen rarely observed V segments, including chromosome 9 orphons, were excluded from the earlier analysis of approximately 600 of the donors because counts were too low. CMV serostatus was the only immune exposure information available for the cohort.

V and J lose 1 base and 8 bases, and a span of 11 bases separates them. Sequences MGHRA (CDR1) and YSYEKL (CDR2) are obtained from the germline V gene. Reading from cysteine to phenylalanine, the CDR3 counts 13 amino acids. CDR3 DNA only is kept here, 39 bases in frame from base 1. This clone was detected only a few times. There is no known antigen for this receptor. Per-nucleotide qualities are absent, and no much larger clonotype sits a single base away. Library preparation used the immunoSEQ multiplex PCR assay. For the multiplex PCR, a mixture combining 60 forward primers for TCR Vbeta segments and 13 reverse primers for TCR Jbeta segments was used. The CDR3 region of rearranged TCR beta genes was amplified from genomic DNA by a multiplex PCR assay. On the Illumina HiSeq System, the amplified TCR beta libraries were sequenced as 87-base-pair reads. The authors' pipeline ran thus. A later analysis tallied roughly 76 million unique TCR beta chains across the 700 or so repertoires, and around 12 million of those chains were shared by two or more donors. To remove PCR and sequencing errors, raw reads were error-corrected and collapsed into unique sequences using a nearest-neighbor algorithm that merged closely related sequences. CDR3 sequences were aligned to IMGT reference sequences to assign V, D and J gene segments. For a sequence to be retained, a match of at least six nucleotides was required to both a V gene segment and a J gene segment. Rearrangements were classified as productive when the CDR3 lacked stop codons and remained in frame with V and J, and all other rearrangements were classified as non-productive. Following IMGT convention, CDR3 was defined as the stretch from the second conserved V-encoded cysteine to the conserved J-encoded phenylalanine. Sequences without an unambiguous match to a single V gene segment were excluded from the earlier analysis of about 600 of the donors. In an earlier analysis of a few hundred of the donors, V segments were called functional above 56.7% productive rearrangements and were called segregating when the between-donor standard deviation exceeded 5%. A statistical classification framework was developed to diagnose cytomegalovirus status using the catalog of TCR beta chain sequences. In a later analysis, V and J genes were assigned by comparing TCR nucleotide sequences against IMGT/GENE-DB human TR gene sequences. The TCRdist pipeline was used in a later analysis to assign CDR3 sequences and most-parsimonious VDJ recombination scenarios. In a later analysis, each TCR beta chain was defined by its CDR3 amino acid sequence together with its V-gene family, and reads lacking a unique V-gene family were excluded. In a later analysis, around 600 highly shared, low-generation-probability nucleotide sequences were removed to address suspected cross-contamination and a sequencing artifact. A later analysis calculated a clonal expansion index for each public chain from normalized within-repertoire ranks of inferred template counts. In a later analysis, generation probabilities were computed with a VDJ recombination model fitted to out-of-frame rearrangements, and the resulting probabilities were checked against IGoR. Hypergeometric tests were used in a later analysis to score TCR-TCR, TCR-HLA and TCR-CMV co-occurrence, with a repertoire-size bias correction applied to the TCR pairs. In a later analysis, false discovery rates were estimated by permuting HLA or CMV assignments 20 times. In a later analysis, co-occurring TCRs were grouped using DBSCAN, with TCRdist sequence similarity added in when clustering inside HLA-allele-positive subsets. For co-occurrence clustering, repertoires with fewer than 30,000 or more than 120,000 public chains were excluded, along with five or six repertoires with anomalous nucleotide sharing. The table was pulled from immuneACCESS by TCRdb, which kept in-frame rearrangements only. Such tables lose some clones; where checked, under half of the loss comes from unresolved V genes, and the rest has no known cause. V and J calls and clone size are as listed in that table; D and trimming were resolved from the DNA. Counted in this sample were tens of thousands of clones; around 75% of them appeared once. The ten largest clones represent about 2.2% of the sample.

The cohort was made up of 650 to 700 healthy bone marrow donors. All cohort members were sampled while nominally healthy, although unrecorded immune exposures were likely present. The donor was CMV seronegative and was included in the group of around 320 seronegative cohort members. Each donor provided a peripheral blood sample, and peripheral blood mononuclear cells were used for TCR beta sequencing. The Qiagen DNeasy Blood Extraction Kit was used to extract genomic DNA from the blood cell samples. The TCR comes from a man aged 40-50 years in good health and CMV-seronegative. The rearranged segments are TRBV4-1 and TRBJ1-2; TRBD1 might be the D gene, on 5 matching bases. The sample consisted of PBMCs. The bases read TGCGCCAGCAGCCAAGGGGGTGGGGGGGGCTACACCTTC. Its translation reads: CASSQGGGGGYTF.